This entry lists 2 T cell receptor beta chains sequenced from one sample in a study of shared clonotypes between healthy human individuals (dated by TCRdb to 2018 to 2021). Library prep was done by the immunoSEQ multiplex PCR assay. TCRdb stores this immuneACCESS table with in-frame sequences only. Part of the clones is absent; in the studies checked, under half of the shortfall reflects unresolved V genes, and no reason is known for the rest. The sample table lists roughly 1,600,000 clones, around 98.5% of them with a count of one. The biggest ten clones account for roughly 0.36% of the sample. The specimen was naive CD4+ T cells sorted from blood. Sample cell subset or site, as interpreted from the label and publication: CD45RA+ positively selected. These receptors originate from a man aged 25-45 years in good health.

The chain carries TRBV28 and TRBJ2-3, with TRBD1 matching 8 bases. J lost 2 bases, V lost 5 bases, and 6 bases had no gene match. Germline-derived CDR1 and CDR2 are MDHEN and SYDVKM. The CDR3 has 15 residues. CDR3 in amino acids: CASSQRTGITDTQYF. Written as DNA, the CDR3 is TGTGCCAGCAGTCAAAGGACAGGGATCACAGATACGCAGTATTTT. Filled out from reference TRBV28 and TRBJ2-3, the complete variable domain reads DVKVTQSSRYLVKRTGEKVFLECVQDMDHENMFWYRQDPGLGLRLIYFSYDVKMKEKGDIPEGYSVSREKKERFSLILESASTNQTSMYLCASSQRTGITDTQYFGPGTRLTVL.

This chain uses TRBV5-1 with TRBJ1-4, with TRBD1 matching over 7 bases. V lost 4 bases, J lost 0 bases, and 9 bases stayed unmatched. CDR3 length equals 17 residues. The germline CDR1 and CDR2 sequences are SGHRS and YFSETQ. CDR3 region: CASSEWTGRATNEKLFF. The DNA for the CDR3 is TGCGCCAGCAGCGAATGGACAGGCCGGGCAACTAATGAAAAACTGTTTTTT.